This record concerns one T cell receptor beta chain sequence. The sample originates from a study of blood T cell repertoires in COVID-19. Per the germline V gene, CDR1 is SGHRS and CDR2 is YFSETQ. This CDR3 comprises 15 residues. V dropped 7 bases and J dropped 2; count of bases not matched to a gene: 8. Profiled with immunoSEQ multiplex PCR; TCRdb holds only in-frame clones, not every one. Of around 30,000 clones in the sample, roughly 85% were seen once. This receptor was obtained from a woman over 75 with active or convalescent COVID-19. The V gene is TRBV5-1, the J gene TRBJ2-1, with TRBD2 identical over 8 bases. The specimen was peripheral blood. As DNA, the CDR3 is TGCGCCAGCTCAGAGGCGGGGGGCACCTACAATGAGCAGTTCTTC. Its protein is CASSEAGGTYNEQFF.